These 16 T cell receptor beta chains share one sample of origin, sequenced in a study of CD4 and CD8 cells across lung adenocarcinoma regions. From the PCR reads, TCRdb called clonotypes with MiXCR, one entry per CDR3 protein. The profile covers 5,000 to 7,000 distinct CDR3 sequences, with roughly 48% appearing a single time and 30% taken by the ten largest. The sample was CD4+ T cells from the center of a lung tumor. These receptors were taken from a female donor with lung adenocarcinoma. The CD4 and CD8 labels of this study may be unreliable.

Note on this clonotype: The CDR3 end shows no conserved phenylalanine or tryptophan, and so a read error is likely. The limits of the CDR3 on the DNA are not certain, so only TCRdb's listed CDR3 is given. The chain carries TRBV12-5 and TRBJ2-6. 10 amino acids form the CDR3, both terminal residues included. CDR1 and CDR2 from the germline V gene are LGHNT and FRNRAP. CDR3 in amino acids: CASGLGNKTS.

A word on this clonotype: The junction shows a germline mismatch at one end, possibly a read error. The chain couples TRBV10-1 to TRBJ2-5, with D possibly TRBD2 on 5 matching bases. CDR1 and CDR2 from the germline V gene are WNHNN and SYGVQD (reference sequence). The CDR3 sequence is 13 residues long. The DNA of the CDR3 is TGCGCCACCGGAGGACGAGACCCAGAGACGCAGTATTTC. Translating gives CATGGRDPETQYF.

In this sample, this clonotype is medium-sized. The chain employs TRBV24-1 and TRBJ2-5; 10 bases match TRBD1. CDR3 length equals 15 residues. Germline CDR1 reads KGHDR; CDR2 reads SFDVKD. The trim removed 3 bases at V and 3 bases at J, leaving 3 bases unmatched. In nucleotides, the CDR3 is TGTGCCACCAGTGATCCCGGGACAGGGGAAGAGACCCAGTACTTC. Translated: CATSDPGTGEETQYF.

The chain has TRBV9 and TRBJ2-1, with 7 nucleotides matching TRBD1. CDR1 SGDLS and CDR2 YYNGEE come from the germline V gene. V was pared by 4 bases and J by 5 bases, with 9 bases of the junction left unmatched. This CDR3 has 15 residues. This chain's CDR3 is CASSKPVGQNNEQFF. The CDR3 region has the DNA TGTGCCAGCAGCAAACCGGTGGGACAGAACAATGAGCAGTTCTTC.

The V call is TRBV6-4, the J call TRBJ2-6, with no clear D. Deletions cut 2 bases from V and 0 bases from J, with 2 bases between. CDR3 length: 14 residues. Germline-derived CDR1 and CDR2 are MRHNA and SNTAGT. CDR3 DNA: TGTGCCAGCAGTGACGCCTCTGGGGCCAACGTCCTGACTTTC. Protein product: CASSDASGANVLTF.

The chain recombines TRBV4-1 with TRBJ2-1, with 9 bases matching TRBD2. The CDR3 consists of 17 residues. V gave up 0 bases and J gave up 3 bases; unmatched junction bases: 6. Germline values: CDR1 MGHRA, CDR2 YSYEKL. Written as DNA, the CDR3 is TGCGCCAGCAGCCAAGAAGGAGATAGCGGGGGCTACAATGAGCAGTTCTTC. This sequence encodes CASSQEGDSGGYNEQFF.

The CDR3 loop reads CASSYSSWLQETQFF. CDR3 DNA sequence: TGTGCCAGCAGTTACTCGAGTTGGCTTCAAGAGACCCAGTTCTTC. The V and J genes are TRBV6-5 and TRBJ2-5; D not certain. TRBJ2-1 matches the DNA end more closely, so the J call is doubtful. The CDR3 is made up of 15 amino acids. CDR1 MNHEY and CDR2 SVGAGI come from the germline V gene.

As concerns this clonotype: A read error is likely, as this CDR3 ends without the conserved phenylalanine or tryptophan. It is unclear where the CDR3 begins or ends on the DNA, so no DNA is shown, and the CDR3 is as TCRdb lists it. The chain is built from TRBV7-1 and TRBJ2-4; the D call in the table, TRBD1, was not verified against the DNA. TRBV7-1 has ORF status, its function being uncertain. The CDR3 is made up of 14 amino acids, end residues included. Here the CDR3 reads CVGQLQAEEGSAQP.

This chain links TRBV25-1 with TRBJ2-3; D not certain. The V gene lost 11 bases and the J gene lost 12 bases, with 30 bases spanning the gap. Per germline, CDR1 MGHDK and CDR2 SYGVNS. CDR3 size: 15 residues. This CDR3 reads CAGGPDGGARETQYF. The DNA of the CDR3 is TGTGCCGGCGGTCCCGACGGCGGTGCGCGAGAGACCCAGTATTTT.

This clonotype was found a few times. The J gene is TRBJ2-3, the V gene TRBV11-1, with 9 bases aligning to TRBD1. V was clipped by 6 bases and J by 4 bases; unmatched bases: 2. The CDR3 is made up of 13 amino acids. Germline values: CDR1 SGHAT, CDR2 FQDESV (reference sequence). CDR3 amino acids: CASRDRGSDTQYF. The CDR3 DNA reads as TGTGCCAGCAGGGACAGGGGTTCAGATACGCAGTATTTT.

This clonotype occurred a few times. The V gene is TRBV27, the J gene TRBJ1-2; tentative D call: TRBD1 (5 bases). CDR1 and CDR2 (germline): MNHEY, SMNVEV (reference sequence). The V end was cut by 6 bases, the J end by 5 bases, with 19 bases between. This CDR3 contains 15 residues. The CDR3 bases are TGTGCCAGCAGCACAGGAGAAGCTGGGTTGTATGGCTACACCTTC. Encoded protein: CASSTGEAGLYGYTF.

The chain has TRBV10-1 and TRBJ2-1; a weak D match, TRBD2 (7 bases). Germline CDR1 is WNHNN and CDR2 is SYGVQD (reference sequence). This CDR3 spans 16 amino acids. Trimming shortened V by 6 bases and J by 3 bases, and 18 bases separated the two germline ends. The CDR3 nucleotides are TGCGCCAGCAGGAAGGGGGGGGTAAGTCACTACAATGAGCAGTTCTTC. This sequence encodes CASRKGGVSHYNEQFF.

CDR3 in DNA: TGTGCCAGCAGTTTAAGCGGGAGTGGGACAGATACGCAGTATTTT. This gives the protein CASSLSGSGTDTQYF. The chain uses TRBV12-3 or TRBV12-4 and TRBJ2-3, with 8 bases lining up with TRBD2. This CDR3 region has 15 residues. Trimming at V came to 2 bases and at J to 3 bases, leaving 4 bases not matched to a gene.

This chain joins TRBV10-3 and TRBJ2-5, with D unclear. Trimming left V 7 bases short and J 3 bases short, with 6 bases between. CDR3 size: 11 residues. Germline values: CDR1 ENHRY, CDR2 SYGVKD. CDR3 nucleotides: TGTGCCATCAAAGTGGAAGAGACCCAGTACTTC. Its protein is CAIKVEETQYF.

Regarding this clonotype: At one end, the junction sequence differs from germline, possibly due to a read error. The chain links TRBV6-1 to TRBJ2-1, with D tentatively TRBD2 (6 bases). Germline CDR1 is MNHNS and CDR2 is SASEGT. The CDR3 is 17 residues long. The CDR3 is CASSEAGVGRLGGKQFF. The CDR3 nucleotides are TGTGCCAGCAGTGAAGCGGGCGTGGGAAGACTAGGAGGTAAGCAGTTTTTC.

The CDR3 here is CASTREGLSEDTQYF. In DNA, the CDR3 is TGCGCCAGCACCCGGGAGGGCCTAAGCGAAGATACGCAGTATTTT. The J gene is TRBJ2-3, the V gene TRBV10-1, with 8 bases that match TRBD2. CDR1 is WNHNN and CDR2 is SYGVQD in the germline V gene (reference sequence). The CDR3 extends over 15 amino acids. The V and J ends lost 7 bases and 5 bases, in that order; junction bases with no gene match: 11.